These 10 T cell receptor beta chains were all obtained from the same sample, sequenced in a study of T cells in Graves' hyperthyroidism and ophthalmopathy. There were TCR beta CDR3 regions amplified from RNA transcripts. When the TCR CDR3 underwent first-round RT-PCR, the HTBI primer set was used. TCRdb re-called the multiplex PCR reads with MiXCR, one entry per CDR3 protein. The sample lists 730,000 or so distinct CDR3 sequences, around 20% seen once, with approximately 16% in the top ten. Sequenced: blood. Receptors were obtained from a woman aged 45-60 years with Graves' hyperthyroidism that later progressed to Graves' ophthalmopathy.

This clonotype was detected ten times or more. V usage is TRBV7-9 and J usage is TRBJ1-1, with D perhaps matching TRBD1 (6 bases). Trimming cost V 5 bases and J 1 base, with 17 bases left between them. This CDR3 contains 16 residues. Germline-derived CDR1 and CDR2 are SEHNR and FQNEAQ (reference sequence). The CDR3 spells CASSPGQPKWNTEAFF. In nucleotides, the CDR3 is TGTGCCAGCAGCCCCGGACAGCCTAAGTGGAACACTGAAGCTTTCTTT.

The V call is TRBV15, the J call TRBJ2-7; TRBD1 matches at 9 bases. Germline V lookup: CDR1 LNHNV, CDR2 YYDKDF (reference sequence). The CDR3 length is 16 residues. J gave up 2 bases and V 3 bases, and 8 bases lay outside the gene matches. The CDR3 region is CATSRGFGTGTYEQYF. The CDR3 coding sequence is TGTGCCACCAGCAGGGGATTCGGGACAGGGACCTACGAGCAGTACTTC.

The V gene is TRBV12-3 or TRBV12-4, the J gene TRBJ1-1; no definite D call. CDR3 length: 13 residues. V was clipped by 6 bases and J by 6 bases, with 14 bases between them. CDR3 amino acids: CASRDLNGAEAFF. CDR3 bases: TGTGCCAGCAGGGACCTAAACGGGGCTGAAGCTTTCTTT.

In its sample, this clonotype was seen many times. This rearrangement joins TRBV4-1 to TRBJ2-1; possible D gene TRBD1, 5 bases. The germline gives CDR1 MGHRA, CDR2 YSYEKL. The V end lost 1 base, the J end lost 9 bases, and 10 bases lay between the germline ends. This CDR3 contains 13 residues. This CDR3 is CASSQGPRVEQFF. In nucleotides, the CDR3 is TGCGCCAGCAGCCAAGGGCCCAGGGTTGAGCAGTTCTTC.

This clonotype showed up just a few times. The V gene is TRBV5-1, the J gene TRBJ2-5, with unresolved D. Trimming pared 0 bases from V and 5 bases from J, leaving 14 bases between. Germline loops: CDR1 SGHRS, CDR2 YFSETQ. CDR3 size: 15 residues. CDR3 amino acids: CASSLGAAVTETQYF. DNA for the CDR3: TGCGCCAGCAGCTTGGGGGCGGCCGTCACGGAGACCCAGTACTTC.

In its sample, this clonotype was seen a few times. The V gene is TRBV4-2, the J gene TRBJ2-2, with D possibly called TRBD1 or TRBD2 (6 bases each). The CDR3 is 14 residues long. Trimming stripped 2 bases from V and 9 bases from J, with 13 bases between. Germline V gives CDR1 LGHNA, CDR2 YNFKEQ. Here the CDR3 DNA reads TGTGCCAGCAGCCAAAATCAGGGGACTTGGGAGCTGTTTTTT. Protein product: CASSQNQGTWELFF.

The chain combines TRBV19 with TRBJ1-1; D is uncertain. The CDR3 totals 14 residues. The germline CDR1 and CDR2 sequences are LNHDA and SQIVND (reference sequence). Trimming removed 1 base at V and 1 base at J, with 7 bases between. CDR3 amino acids: CASSIVWQNTEAFF. The CDR3 DNA reads TGTGCCAGTAGTATAGTCTGGCAGAACACTGAAGCTTTCTTT. Using reference TRBV19 and TRBJ1-1 for the parts outside the CDR3, the full variable domain is DGGITQSPKYLFRKEGQNVTLSCEQNLNHDAMYWYRQDPGQGLRLIYYSQIVNDFQKGDIAEGYSVSREKKESFPLTVTSAQKNPTAFYLCASSIVWQNTEAFFGQGTRLTVV.

This clonotype was observed many times. The genes are TRBV12-3 or TRBV12-4 and TRBJ1-2, with 9 nucleotides matching TRBD1. There are 13 residues in the CDR3. The J segment lost 8 bases and the V segment lost 3 bases, leaving 4 bases of the junction unmatched. CDR3: CASSFVTGGGYTF. The CDR3 DNA follows: TGTGCCAGCAGTTTCGTGACAGGGGGGGGCTACACCTTC.

This clonotype was recorded many times. This chain links TRBV30 with TRBJ1-1; the D gene is possibly TRBD1 (5 bases). V was pared by 5 bases and J by 1 base, with 11 bases between. There are 13 residues in the CDR3. Germline CDR1 and CDR2: GTSNPN and SVGIG (reference sequence). CDR3 sequence reads: CAWRRQGNTEAFF. CDR3 coding DNA: TGTGCCTGGCGTCGGCAGGGGAACACTGAAGCTTTCTTT.

Concerning this clonotype itself: Mismatch with germline at one junction end may stem from a read error. This rearrangement joins TRBV19 to TRBJ1-3, with D possibly being TRBD1 (6 bases). The germline V gene has CDR1 LNHDA and CDR2 SQIVND (reference sequence). This CDR3 spans 15 amino acids. CDR3 sequence (DNA): TGTGCCAGTAGTCTCGGACAGATCTCTGGAAGCACCATATATTTT. It is translated as CASSLGQISGSTIYF.